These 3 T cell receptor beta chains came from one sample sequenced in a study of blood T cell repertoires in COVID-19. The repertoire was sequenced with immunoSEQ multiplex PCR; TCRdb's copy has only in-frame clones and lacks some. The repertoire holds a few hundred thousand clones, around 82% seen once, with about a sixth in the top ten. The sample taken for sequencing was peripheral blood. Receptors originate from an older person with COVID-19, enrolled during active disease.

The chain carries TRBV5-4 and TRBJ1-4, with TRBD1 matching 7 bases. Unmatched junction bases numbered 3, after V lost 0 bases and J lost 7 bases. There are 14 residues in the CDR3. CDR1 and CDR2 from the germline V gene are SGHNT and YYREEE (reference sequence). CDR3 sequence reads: CASSLERQGEKLFF. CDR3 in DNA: TGTGCCAGCAGCTTGGAGAGACAGGGTGAAAAACTGTTTTTT.

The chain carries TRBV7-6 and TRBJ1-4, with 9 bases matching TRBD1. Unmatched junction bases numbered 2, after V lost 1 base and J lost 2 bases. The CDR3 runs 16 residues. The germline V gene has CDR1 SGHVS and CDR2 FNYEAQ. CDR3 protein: CASSLGQGGTNEKLFF. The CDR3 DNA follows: TGTGCCAGCAGCTTAGGACAGGGGGGCACTAATGAAAAACTGTTTTTT. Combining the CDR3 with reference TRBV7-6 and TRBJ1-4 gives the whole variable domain GAGVSQSPRYKVTKRGQDVALRCDPISGHVSLYWYRQALGQGPEFLTYFNYEAQQDKSGLPNDRFSAERPEGSISTLTIQRTEQRDSAMYRCASSLGQGGTNEKLFFGSGTQLSVL.

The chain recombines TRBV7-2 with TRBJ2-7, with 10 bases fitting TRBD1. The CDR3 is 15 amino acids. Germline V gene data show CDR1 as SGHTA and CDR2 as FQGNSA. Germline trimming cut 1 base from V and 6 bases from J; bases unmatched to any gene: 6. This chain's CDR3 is CASSLVGTGVGEQYF. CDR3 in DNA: TGTGCCAGCAGCTTAGTTGGGACAGGGGTTGGCGAGCAGTACTTC. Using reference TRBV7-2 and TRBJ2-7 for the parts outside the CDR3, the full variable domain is GAGVSQSPSNKVTEKGKDVELRCDPISGHTALYWYRQSLGQGLEFLIYFQGNSAPDKSGLPSDRFSAERTGGSVSTLTIQRTQQEDSAVYLCASSLVGTGVGEQYFGPGTRLTVT.